Listed below are T cell receptor beta chains from one sample, sequenced in a study of CD8 T cells in Susac syndrome. TCRdb re-called the immunoSEQ multiplex PCR reads through MiXCR, storing one row per CDR3 protein. The sample includes roughly 190,000 distinct CDR3 sequences, about 95% of them seen just once. The sample taken for sequencing was CD4+ T cells from PBMCs. These receptors were taken from a human donor in good health. Both conserved end residues are part of each CDR3. The order of the fields is D gene, V gene, J gene, CDR3 DNA, CDR3 protein. D genes are given only for firm matches.

>NA|TRBV3-1|TRBJ1-5
TGTGCCAGCAGCCAGTGGGACTCCAATCAGCCCCAGCATTTT
CASSQWDSNQPQHF
>NA|TRBV29-1|TRBJ2-1
TGCAGCGTTTTCGACCCGCTGAATGAGCAGTTCTTC
CSVFDPLNEQFF
>NA|TRBV20-1|TRBJ2-7
TGCAGTGCTGATCGCATCGAGCAGTACTTC
CSADRIEQYF
>NA|TRBV29-1|TRBJ1-5
TGCAGCGTTGGCCACCTCAATCAGCCCCAGCATTTT
CSVGHLNQPQHF
>NA|TRBV30|TRBJ1-3
TGTGCCTGGAAGTCTCTCCAGGGAAGAAACACCATATATTTT
CAWKSLQGRNTIYF
>NA|TRBV3-1|TRBJ1-2
TGTGCCAGCAGCCCAGCGACAGGCTATGGCTACACCTTC
CASSPATGYGYTF
>NA|TRBV18|TRBJ1-4
TGTGCCAGCTCAACCAACAGGGAAAAACTGTTTTTT
CASSTNREKLFF
>NA|TRBV30|TRBJ1-2
TGTGCCTGGAGTCCGGACAGCTATGGCTACACCTTC
CAWSPDSYGYTF
>NA|TRBV4-2|TRBJ2-7
TGTGCCAGCAGCCAAGATCATTTGTCGGCCTACGAGCAGTACTTC
CASSQDHLSAYEQYF
>TRBD2|TRBV30|TRBJ2-5
TGTGCCTGGAGTCCGGGGGGCCAAGAGACCCAGTACTTC
CAWSPGGQETQYF
>NA|TRBV30|TRBJ1-2
TGTGCCTGGAGACCGGGACCCGGAGACTATGGCTACACCTTC
CAWRPGPGDYGYTF
>NA|TRBV4-3|TRBJ2-1
TGCGCCAGCAGCCAAGGAGTTGGAGGGCGCGAGCAGTTCTTC
CASSQGVGGREQFF
>NA|TRBV2|TRBJ1-4
TGTGCCAGCAGTCTCAGGCCTTTCGAAAAACTGTTTTTT
CASSLRPFEKLFF
>NA|TRBV30|TRBJ2-1
TGTGCCTGGAGTGTATCCCCGGGCAGCCAACCGTGGCAGTTCTTC
CAWSVSPGSQPWQFF
>NA|TRBV20-1|TRBJ2-1
TGCAGTGCTAGAGATCTGGTACGGCAAAACAATGAGCAGTTCTTC
CSARDLVRQNNEQFF
>NA|TRBV27|TRBJ2-7
TGTGCCAGCAAGCTAGGGGGCGAGCAGTACTTC
CASKLGGEQYF
>TRBD1|TRBV7-3|TRBJ1-5
TGTGCCAGCAGCTTAGGGCGGACAGGGGGCTTCAGTAGCAATCAGCCCCAGCATTTT
CASSLGRTGGFSSNQPQHF
>NA|TRBV14|TRBJ2-1
TGTGCCAGCAGCCAAATCCTGTCTAAGCTCAATGAGCAGTTCTTC
CASSQILSKLNEQFF